This passage covers 6 T cell receptor beta chains from one sample sequenced in a study of cytomegalovirus exposure and HLA in healthy donors. With 60 Vbeta and 13 Jbeta primers, the PCR was carried out. Sequencing was performed with immunoSEQ multiplex PCR; in TCRdb, only in-frame clones are kept and a portion is missing. This table holds approximately 180,000 clones, just over 75% found once. The sequencing sample was made of PBMCs. All receptors come from a woman aged 60-70 years in good health and CMV-seropositive.

The chain employs TRBV6-5 and TRBJ1-2, with 8 bases that match TRBD1. Germline V lookup: CDR1 MNHEY, CDR2 SVGAGI. The CDR3 consists of 12 residues. J lost 8 bases, V lost 7 bases, and 6 bases had no gene match. DNA for the CDR3: TGTGCCAGCACCCCAGGGGGCAGGGGCTACACCTTC. Translation gives CASTPGGRGYTF.

This clone was seen only a few times. The rearrangement links TRBV10-3 to TRBJ1-3, with unresolved D. Per germline, CDR1 ENHRY and CDR2 SYGVKD. The CDR3 consists of 15 residues. Deletions cut 0 bases from V and 0 bases from J, with 6 bases between. The CDR3 DNA reads TGTGCCATCAGTGAGTCCCGTCTCTCTGGAAACACCATATATTTT. Amino acid sequence: CAISESRLSGNTIYF.

The V and J genes are TRBV13 and TRBJ2-7; 10 bases map to TRBD1. Germline V gene sequence: CDR1 PRHDT, CDR2 FYEKMQ (reference sequence). The length of the CDR3 is 14 residues. The trim removed 3 bases at V and 7 bases at J, leaving 6 bases unmatched. In DNA, the CDR3 is TGTGCCAGCAGCTTCTGGACAGGGGGAAGGGAGCAGTACTTC. Translated, it gives CASSFWTGGREQYF.

The chain links TRBV10-3 to TRBJ2-7, with a tentative D call TRBD2 (6 bases). Germline values: CDR1 ENHRY, CDR2 SYGVKD. The CDR3 has 15 residues. Trimming removed 2 bases from V and 2 bases from J, with 13 bases in between. This CDR3 is CAISEPGTGAYEQYF. The CDR3 nucleotides are TGTGCCATCAGTGAGCCCGGGACGGGAGCCTACGAGCAGTACTTC.

The chain links TRBV7-9 to TRBJ2-1; D possibly corresponds to TRBD1 (5 bases). The V gene's germline CDR1 is SEHNR and CDR2 FQNEAQ (reference sequence). The V end lost 5 bases, the J end lost 4 bases, and 15 bases lay between the germline ends. The CDR3 loop spans 15 amino acids. CDR3 nucleotide sequence: TGTGCCAGCAGCGGAACCCACGACAGTTACAATGAGCAGTTCTTC. Translated: CASSGTHDSYNEQFF. Drawing the rest from reference TRBV7-9 and TRBJ2-1, the complete variable domain is DTGVSQNPRHKITKRGQNVTFRCDPISEHNRLYWYRQTLGQGPEFLTYFQNEAQLEKSRLLSDRFSAERPKGSFSTLEIQRTEQGDSAMYLCASSGTHDSYNEQFFGPGTRLTVL.

V gene TRBV5-1 combines with J gene TRBJ2-1, with unresolved D. CDR1 SGHRS and CDR2 YFSETQ come from the germline V gene. The CDR3 is 13 amino acids. Between the trimmed V and J ends, which lost 7 bases and 5 bases, there was a span of 13 bases. CDR3 in amino acids: CASSRRSDNEQFF. In DNA form, the CDR3 reads TGCGCCAGCTCCCGCAGGTCCGACAATGAGCAGTTCTTC.